Listed below are T cell receptor beta chains from one sample, sequenced in a study of neurological immune-mediated disorders. One entry per CDR3 protein, called by TCRdb with MiXCR from the 5' RACE reads. Among just over 30,000 distinct CDR3 sequences listed, approximately 5% were seen once. Sequenced material: CD4+ T cells from blood. Receptors were obtained from a woman aged 50 to 65 in good health. Each CDR3 is given with its conserved first and last residue. A D gene is named only where the DNA matches it firmly. For some rows the clone size is stated as once, few or many, or as a class when expanded; others skip it.

j_call v_call clone_size d_call cdr3_nt cdr3_aa
TRBJ2-7 TRBV6-2/TRBV6-3 many . TGTGCCAGCAATCAGGGAGGCCAGCAGTACTTC CASNQGGQQYF
TRBJ1-2 TRBV14 many . TGTGCCAGCAGCCAAGAAATCTGGAACTATGGCTACACCTTC CASSQEIWNYGYTF
TRBJ2-1 TRBV6-2/TRBV6-3 many TRBD2 TGTGCCAGCCAAAGCGGGAGGGCCCAATACAATGAGCAGTTCTTC CASQSGRAQYNEQFF
TRBJ1-2 TRBV10-3 many TRBD1 TGTGCCATCAATCCGGGACAGGGTCATGGCTACACCTTC CAINPGQGHGYTF
TRBJ1-5 TRBV20-1 many . TGCAGTGCTAGGGACAGATTGTTTAGCAATCAGCCCCAGCATTTT CSARDRLFSNQPQHF
TRBJ1-2 TRBV5-6 many . TGTGCCAGCAGCTTGGCCTTTGGAGGGGGCTACACCTTC CASSLAFGGGYTF
TRBJ2-3 TRBV28 many TRBD2 TGTGCCAGCACCCGAAGGGGACTAGGGGCAGATACGCAGTATTTT CASTRRGLGADTQYF
TRBJ2-3 TRBV29-1 many . TGCAGCGTGAGTAGCGTCACACAAGATACGCAGTATTTT CSVSSVTQDTQYF
TRBJ2-3 TRBV5-1 many TRBD2 TGCGCCAGCAGCTTTAGCGGGGGCCACCAGAGCACAGATACGCAGTATTTT CASSFSGGHQSTDTQYF
TRBJ1-4 TRBV20-1 many . TGCAGTGCTAGGGGACACCTAGATGAAAAACTGTTTTTT CSARGHLDEKLFF
TRBJ1-1 TRBV6-6 many TRBD1 TGTGCCAGCAGTTACGACCGACAGGGGGAGGCTTTCTTT CASSYDRQGEAFF
TRBJ2-7 TRBV19 many . TGTGCCAGTAGTATGGCTGGGGGCAACTCCTACGAGCAGTACTTC CASSMAGGNSYEQYF
TRBJ2-2 TRBV7-2 once . . CASSFYICSARRPVGTGEPFF
TRBJ1-6 TRBV14 many . TGTGCCAGCAGCCAAGACCGAGGGGGGGATAATTCACCCCTCCACTTT CASSQDRGGDNSPLHF
TRBJ2-2 TRBV7-2 many TRBD2 TGTGCCAGCAGCTTCTCGGGGGGGCTCACCGGGGAGCTGTTTTTT CASSFSGGLTGELFF
TRBJ1-3 TRBV20-1 many . TGCAGTGCTGAGGGCGGGGGCCGTGGAAACACCATATATTTT CSAEGGGRGNTIYF
TRBJ2-7 TRBV5-1 many TRBD2 TGCGCCAGCAGCTCACTACCTAGCGGGTCTGCCGAGCAGTACTTC CASSSLPSGSAEQYF
TRBJ2-3 TRBV7-9 . . TGTGCCAGCTTTTCACGCAGGTCGGATACGCAGTATTTT CASFSRRSDTQYF
TRBJ2-7 TRBV2 many . TGTGCCAGCGGGACACTGAAGGAGCAGTACTTC CASGTLKEQYF
TRBJ1-6 TRBV7-8 many . TGTGCCAGCAGCTTAGAGGGCAGGACTAATTCACCCCTCCACTTT CASSLEGRTNSPLHF
TRBJ2-5 TRBV28 . . TGTGCCAGCAGTTCTGCTGCAACGACAACAGAGACCCAGTACTTC CASSSAATTTETQYF
TRBJ2-7 TRBV20-1 many . TGCAGTGCTAGAGATTTAGGGTACGAGCAGTACTTC CSARDLGYEQYF
TRBJ2-7 TRBV25-1 many TRBD1 TGTGCCGGGAGTCCAGCGGACAGGGGGCCTATTTGTTACGAGCAGTACTTC CAGSPADRGPICYEQYF
TRBJ1-5 TRBV20-1 many . TGCAGTGCTAGGTCTGGGTCGAATAGCAATCAGCCCCAGCATTTT CSARSGSNSNQPQHF